This T cell receptor beta chain was observed in a study of cytomegalovirus exposure and HLA in healthy donors. Whole-study findings and limits: Sequences of the TCR beta chain were said to predict the HLA-A and HLA-B alleles of most subjects accurately. Researchers reported that a few CMV-associated chains were confirmed in vitro as CMV antigen-specific.

The PCR ran on 60 Vbeta and 13 Jbeta primers. Sequenced by immunoSEQ multiplex PCR; TCRdb stores in-frame clones only, minus some. The profile covers roughly 150,000 clones, with around 81% appearing a single time and roughly 1% taken by the ten largest. V was trimmed by 3 bases and J by 4 bases, leaving 9 bases between them. There are 13 residues in the CDR3. In germline, CDR1 is MDHEN, CDR2 SYDVKM. Note on this clone: What it binds is not known.

V is TRBV28 and J is TRBJ1-1; D is uncertain. The receptor was isolated from a middle-aged woman in good health and CMV-seronegative. The sample taken for sequencing was PBMCs. For the CDR3, the DNA is TGTGCCAGCAGTTTGGGAGGGAGCACTGAAGCTTTCTTT. Amino acids: CASSLGGSTEAFF. Supplemented by reference TRBV28 and TRBJ1-1, the full variable domain reads DVKVTQSSRYLVKRTGEKVFLECVQDMDHENMFWYRQDPGLGLRLIYFSYDVKMKEKGDIPEGYSVSREKKERFSLILESASTNQTSMYLCASSLGGSTEAFFGQGTRLTVV.